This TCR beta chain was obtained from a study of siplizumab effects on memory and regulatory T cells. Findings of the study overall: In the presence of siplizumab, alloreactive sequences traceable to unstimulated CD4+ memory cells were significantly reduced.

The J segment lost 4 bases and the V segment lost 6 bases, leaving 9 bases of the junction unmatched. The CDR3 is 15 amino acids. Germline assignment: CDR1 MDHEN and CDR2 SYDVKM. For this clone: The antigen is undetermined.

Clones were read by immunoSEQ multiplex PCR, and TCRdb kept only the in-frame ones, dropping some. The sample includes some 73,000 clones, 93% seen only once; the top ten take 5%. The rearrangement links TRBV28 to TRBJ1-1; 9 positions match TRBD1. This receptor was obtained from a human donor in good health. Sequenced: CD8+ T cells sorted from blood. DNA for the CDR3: TGTGCCAGCAGCCGTCCCGGGACAGGGAGCACTGAAGCTTTCTTT. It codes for CASSRPGTGSTEAFF.